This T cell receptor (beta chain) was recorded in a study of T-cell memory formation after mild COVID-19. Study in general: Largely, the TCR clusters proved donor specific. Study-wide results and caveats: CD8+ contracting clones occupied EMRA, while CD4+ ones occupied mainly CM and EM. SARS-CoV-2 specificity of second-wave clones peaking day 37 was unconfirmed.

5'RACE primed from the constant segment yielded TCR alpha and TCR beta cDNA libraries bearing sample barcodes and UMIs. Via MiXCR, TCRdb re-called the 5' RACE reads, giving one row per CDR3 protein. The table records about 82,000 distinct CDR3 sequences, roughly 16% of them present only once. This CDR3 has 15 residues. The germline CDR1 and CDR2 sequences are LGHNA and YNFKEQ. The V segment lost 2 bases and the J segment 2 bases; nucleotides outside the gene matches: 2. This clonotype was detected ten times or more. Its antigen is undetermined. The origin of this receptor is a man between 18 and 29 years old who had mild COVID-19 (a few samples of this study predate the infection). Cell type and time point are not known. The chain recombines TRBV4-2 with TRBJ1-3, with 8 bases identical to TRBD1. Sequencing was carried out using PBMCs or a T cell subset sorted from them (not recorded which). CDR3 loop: CASSQPTGAGNTIYF. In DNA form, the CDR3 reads TGTGCCAGCAGCCAACCGACAGGGGCTGGAAACACCATATATTTT.